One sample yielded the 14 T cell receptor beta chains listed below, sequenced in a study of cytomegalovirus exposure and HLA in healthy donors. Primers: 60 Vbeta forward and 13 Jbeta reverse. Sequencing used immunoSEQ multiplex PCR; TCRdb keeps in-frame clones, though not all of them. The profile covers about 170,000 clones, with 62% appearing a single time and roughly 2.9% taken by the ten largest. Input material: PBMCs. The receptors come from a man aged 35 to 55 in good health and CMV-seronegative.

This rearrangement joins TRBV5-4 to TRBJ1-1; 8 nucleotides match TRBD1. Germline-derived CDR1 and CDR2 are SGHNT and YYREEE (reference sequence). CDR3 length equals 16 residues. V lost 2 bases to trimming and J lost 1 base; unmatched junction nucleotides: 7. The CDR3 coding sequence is TGTGCCAGCAGCTTTCTGGCAGGGGGCGCGAACACTGAAGCTTTCTTT. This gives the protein CASSFLAGGANTEAFF.

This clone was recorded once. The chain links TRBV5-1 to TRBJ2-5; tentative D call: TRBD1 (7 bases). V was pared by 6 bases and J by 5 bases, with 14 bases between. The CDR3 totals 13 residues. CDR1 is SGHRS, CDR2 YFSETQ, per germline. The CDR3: CASNQGGGETQYF. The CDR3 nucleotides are TGCGCCAGCAACCAGGGGGGCGGGGAGACCCAGTACTTC.

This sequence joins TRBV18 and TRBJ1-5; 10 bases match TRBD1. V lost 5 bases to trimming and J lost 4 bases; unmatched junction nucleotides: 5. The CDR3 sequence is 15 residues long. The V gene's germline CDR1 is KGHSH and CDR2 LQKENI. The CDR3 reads CASSSGTGVNQPQHF. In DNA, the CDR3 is TGTGCCAGCTCATCCGGGACAGGGGTTAATCAGCCCCAGCATTTT.

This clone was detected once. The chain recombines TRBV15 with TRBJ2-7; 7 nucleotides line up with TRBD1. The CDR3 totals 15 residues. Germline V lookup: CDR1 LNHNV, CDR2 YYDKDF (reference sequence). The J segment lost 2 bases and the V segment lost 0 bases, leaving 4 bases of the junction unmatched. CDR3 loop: CATSRERTGAYEQYF. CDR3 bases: TGTGCCACCAGCAGAGAGAGGACAGGAGCCTACGAGCAGTACTTC.

CDR3 in amino acids: CAWIESRYGYTF. DNA for the CDR3: TGTGCCTGGATAGAGTCTAGGTATGGCTACACCTTC. The chain has TRBV30 and TRBJ1-2; D gene ambiguous. The germline V gene has CDR1 GTSNPN and CDR2 SVGIG (reference sequence). The CDR3 consists of 12 residues. The V and J ends lost 4 bases and 5 bases respectively, with 11 bases between them.

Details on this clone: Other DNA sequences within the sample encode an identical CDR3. DNA for the CDR3: TGTGCTAGTGGTTTGGTGGTGGGGCTAGGGAATGAGCAGTTCTTC. Its translation is CASGLVVGLGNEQFF. The V gene is TRBV12-5, the J gene TRBJ2-1; D perhaps matches TRBD1 (5 bases). Looked up from germline, CDR1 is LGHNT and CDR2 is FRNRAP. This CDR3 has 15 amino acids. Trimming shortened V by 0 bases and J by 7 bases, and 13 bases separated the two germline ends.

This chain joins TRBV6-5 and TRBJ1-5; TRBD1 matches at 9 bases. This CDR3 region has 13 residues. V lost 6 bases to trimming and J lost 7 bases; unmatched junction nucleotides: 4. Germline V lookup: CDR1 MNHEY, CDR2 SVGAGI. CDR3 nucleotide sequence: TGTGCCAGCAGACGGGACAGGGAACAGCCCCAGCATTTT. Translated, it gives CASRRDREQPQHF.

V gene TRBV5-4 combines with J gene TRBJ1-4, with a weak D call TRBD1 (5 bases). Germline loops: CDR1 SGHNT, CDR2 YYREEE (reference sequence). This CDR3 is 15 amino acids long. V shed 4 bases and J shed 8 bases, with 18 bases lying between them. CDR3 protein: CASSRAGRGEEKLFF. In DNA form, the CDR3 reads TGTGCCAGCAGCCGAGCGGGGAGGGGTGAAGAAAAACTGTTTTTT.

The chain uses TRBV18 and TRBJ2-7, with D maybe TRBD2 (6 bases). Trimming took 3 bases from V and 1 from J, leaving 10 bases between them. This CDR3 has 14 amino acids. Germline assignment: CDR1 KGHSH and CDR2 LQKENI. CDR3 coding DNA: TGTGCCAGCTCACCCGGACTAACTTCCTACGAGCAGTACTTC. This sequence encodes CASSPGLTSYEQYF.

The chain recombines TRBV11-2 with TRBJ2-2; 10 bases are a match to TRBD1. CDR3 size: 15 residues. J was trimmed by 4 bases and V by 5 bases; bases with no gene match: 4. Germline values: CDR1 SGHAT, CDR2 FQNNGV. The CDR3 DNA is TGTGCCAGCAGCCCCGACAGGGGGCTCACCGGGGAGCTGTTTTTT. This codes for CASSPDRGLTGELFF.

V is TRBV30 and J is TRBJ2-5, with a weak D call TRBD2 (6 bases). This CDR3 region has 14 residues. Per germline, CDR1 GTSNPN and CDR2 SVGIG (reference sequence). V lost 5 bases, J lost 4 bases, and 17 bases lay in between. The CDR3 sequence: CAWGGGRAGETQYF. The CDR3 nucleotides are TGTGCCTGGGGGGGAGGACGCGCGGGAGAGACCCAGTACTTC. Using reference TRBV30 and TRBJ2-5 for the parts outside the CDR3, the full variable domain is SQTIHQWPATLVQPVGSPLSLECTVEGTSNPNLYWYRQAAGRGLQLLFYSVGIGQISSEVPQNLSASRPQDRQFILSSKKLLLSDSGFYLCAWGGGRAGETQYFGPGTRLLVL.

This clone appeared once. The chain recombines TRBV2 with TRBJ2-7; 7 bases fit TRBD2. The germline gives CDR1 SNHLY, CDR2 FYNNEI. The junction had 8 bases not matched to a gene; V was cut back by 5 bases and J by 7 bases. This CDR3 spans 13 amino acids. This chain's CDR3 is CASSFRTGGEQYF. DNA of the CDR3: TGTGCCAGCAGTTTTCGAACGGGGGGAGAGCAGTACTTC.

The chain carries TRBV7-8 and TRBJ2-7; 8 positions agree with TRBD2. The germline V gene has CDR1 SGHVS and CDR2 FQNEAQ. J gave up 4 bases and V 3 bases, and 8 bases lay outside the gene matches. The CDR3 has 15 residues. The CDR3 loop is CASSFGLREVYEQYF. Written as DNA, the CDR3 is TGTGCCAGCAGCTTTGGGCTGCGGGAGGTTTACGAGCAGTACTTC.

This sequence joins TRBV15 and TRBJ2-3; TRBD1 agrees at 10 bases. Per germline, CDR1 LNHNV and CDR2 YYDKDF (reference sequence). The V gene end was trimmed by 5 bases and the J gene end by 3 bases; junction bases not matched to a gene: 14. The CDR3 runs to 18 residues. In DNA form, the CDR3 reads TGTGCCACCAGCCTACGGACAGGGGGGAACAAACGGACAGATACGCAGTATTTT. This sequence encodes CATSLRTGGNKRTDTQYF. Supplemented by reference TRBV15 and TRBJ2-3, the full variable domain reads DAMVIQNPRYQVTQFGKPVTLSCSQTLNHNVMYWYQQKSSQAPKLLFHYYDKDFNNEADTPDNFQSRRPNTSFCFLDIRSPGLGDTAMYLCATSLRTGGNKRTDTQYFGPGTRLTVL.